The 18 T cell receptor beta chains in this list originate from one sample, sequenced in a study of T cells in localized non-small cell lung cancer. TCRdb keeps only in-frame clones here, not all; method: immunoSEQ multiplex PCR. Among 130,000 or so clones, about 89% were seen once, and the ten largest hold approximately 1.5%. Sequencing was performed on peripheral blood, taken before any cancer treatment. All receptors derive from a female donor aged 60 or older with stage I lung adenocarcinoma.

The chain joins TRBV28 to TRBJ1-2; D remains unclear. Germline V gene sequence: CDR1 MDHEN, CDR2 SYDVKM. The CDR3 is 15 residues long. V lost 2 bases and J lost 1, with 11 bases in between. The DNA of the CDR3 is TGTGCCAGCAGTTTACCCTCTGGGAGTAACTATGGCTACACCTTC. Its protein is CASSLPSGSNYGYTF.

The chain is built from TRBV5-8 and TRBJ1-1; 7 bases match TRBD1. With 4 bases clipped from V and 7 bases from J, the junction kept 10 bases outside the gene matches. Germline V gives CDR1 SGHTS, CDR2 YDEGEE. The length of the CDR3 is 14 residues. The CDR3 sequence: CASSQDRVRGEAFF. The DNA for the CDR3 is TGTGCCAGCAGCCAAGACAGGGTTCGGGGTGAAGCTTTCTTT.

The chain is built from TRBV6-6 and TRBJ2-3, with D uncertain. Germline V gene sequence: CDR1 MNHNY, CDR2 SVGAGI (reference sequence). V lost 0 bases, J lost 0 bases, and 7 bases lay in between. This CDR3 has 15 residues. CDR3 sequence (DNA): TGTGCCAGCAGTTACTCGACCGACAGCACAGATACGCAGTATTTT. Amino acid sequence: CASSYSTDSTDTQYF.

V is TRBV18 and J is TRBJ2-3; D not resolved. The V and J ends lost 3 bases and 4 bases respectively, with 8 bases between them. Germline V gene lookup returns CDR1 KGHSH and CDR2 LQKENI. The CDR3 length is 13 residues. CDR3 sequence reads: CASSPLAADTQYF. CDR3 sequence (DNA): TGTGCCAGCTCACCCCTCGCGGCAGATACGCAGTATTTT.

The chain links TRBV10-3 to TRBJ2-5; TRBD1 aligns across 8 bases. This CDR3 has 12 amino acids. V was pared by 5 bases and J by 4 bases, with 0 bases of the junction left unmatched. Germline V gives CDR1 ENHRY, CDR2 SYGVKD. CDR3 residues: CAISTGGETQYF. CDR3 DNA sequence: TGTGCCATCAGTACAGGGGGAGAGACCCAGTACTTC.

V is TRBV5-1 and J is TRBJ2-7; 7 bases agree with TRBD2. The CDR3 contains 15 residues. Per germline, CDR1 SGHRS and CDR2 YFSETQ. V lost 0 bases, J lost 2 bases, and 5 bases stayed unmatched. DNA of the CDR3: TGCGCCAGCAGCTTGGGACGGGGGGAGGCCTACGAGCAGTACTTC. Amino acids: CASSLGRGEAYEQYF.

This chain joins TRBV14 and TRBJ2-1, with D perhaps matching TRBD1 (6 bases). V was shortened by 3 bases and J by 8 bases, with 11 bases between the two germline ends. Per the germline V gene, CDR1 is SGHDN and CDR2 is FVKESK. The CDR3 contains 13 residues. Here the CDR3 reads CASSQVRGYEQFF. The CDR3 nucleotides read TGTGCCAGCAGCCAGGTCAGGGGCTATGAGCAGTTCTTC.

The chain employs TRBV18 and TRBJ1-3; D uncertain. There are 15 residues in the CDR3. Germline V CDR1 and CDR2: KGHSH, LQKENI. V was trimmed by 0 bases and J by 4 bases, leaving 10 bases between them. The CDR3 coding sequence is TGTGCCAGCTCACCACCTTCCCTGGGGGGAAACACCATATATTTT. This sequence encodes CASSPPSLGGNTIYF. The full variable domain, with the rest looked up from reference TRBV18 and TRBJ1-3, is NAGVMQNPRHLVRRRGQEARLRCSPMKGHSHVYWYRQLPEEGLKFMVYLQKENIIDESGMPKERFSAEFPKEGPSILRIQQVVRGDSAAYFCASSPPSLGGNTIYFGEGSWLTVV.

In its sample, this clone was seen once. The chain is built from TRBV30 and TRBJ1-2; D may be TRBD1 (5 bases). Germline assignment: CDR1 GTSNPN and CDR2 SVGIG (reference sequence). Trimming took off 6 bases at V and 5 bases at J, with 16 bases between the two ends. The CDR3 spans 13 residues. Here the CDR3 reads CACLKGQGYGYTF. CDR3 DNA: TGTGCCTGTCTGAAGGGGCAAGGGTATGGCTACACCTTC.

This clone was detected only once. This chain joins TRBV29-1 and TRBJ2-1; 12 bases agree with TRBD2. Germline values: CDR1 SQVTM, CDR2 ANQGSEA. This CDR3 contains 14 residues. Losses at the gene ends were 3 bases for V and 11 bases for J; bases not matched to a gene: 8. CDR3 residues: CSVDPRTSGTQQFF. In DNA, the CDR3 is TGCAGCGTTGATCCGAGGACTAGCGGGACGCAGCAGTTCTTC.

J is TRBJ1-4 and V is TRBV30, with 10 bases aligning to TRBD1. The CDR3 spans 14 residues. With V trimmed by 3 bases and J by 10 bases, 8 bases remained unmatched. Germline-derived CDR1 and CDR2 are GTSNPN and SVGIG (reference sequence). The CDR3: CAWSEGQGRGKLFF. CDR3 in DNA: TGTGCCTGGAGCGAGGGACAGGGGAGGGGAAAACTGTTTTTT.

V usage is TRBV7-6 and J usage is TRBJ2-1; D is perhaps TRBD2 (6 bases). Germline V gene sequence: CDR1 SGHVS, CDR2 FNYEAQ. This CDR3 is built from 17 residues. Trimming removed 0 bases from V and 0 bases from J, with 12 bases in between. CDR3 residues: CASSLAVAVSSYNEQFF. In nucleotides, the CDR3 is TGTGCCAGCAGCTTAGCGGTAGCGGTAAGCTCCTACAATGAGCAGTTCTTC.

J is TRBJ1-3 and V is TRBV2; D possibly corresponds to TRBD1 (6 bases). This CDR3 spans 13 amino acids. The ends were cut back, 6 bases at V and 4 bases at J, with 10 bases in the middle. CDR1 is SNHLY and CDR2 is FYNNEI in the germline V gene. The CDR3 DNA sequence: TGTGCCAGCAGCCGGGACATAGGAAACACCATATATTTT. Its protein product is CASSRDIGNTIYF. The full variable domain, rest sourced from reference TRBV2 and TRBJ1-3, is EPEVTQTPSHQVTQMGQEVILRCVPISNHLYFYWYRQILGQKVEFLVSFYNNEISEKSEIFDDQFSVERPDGSNFTLKIRSTKLEDSAMYFCASSRDIGNTIYFGEGSWLTVV.

This chain connects TRBV7-9 to TRBJ2-7; 9 bases line up with TRBD1. This CDR3 has 14 amino acids. J gave up 7 bases and V 2 bases, and 6 bases lay outside the gene matches. CDR1 SEHNR and CDR2 FQNEAQ come from the germline V gene (reference sequence). CDR3 sequence: CASSLLQGAWEQYF. The CDR3 DNA reads as TGTGCCAGCAGCTTATTACAGGGGGCGTGGGAGCAGTACTTC.

The chain employs TRBV7-2 and TRBJ2-3, with D perhaps matching TRBD2 (6 bases). The CDR3 runs 16 residues. CDR1 and CDR2 from the germline V gene are SGHTA and FQGNSA. Trimming removed 5 bases from V and 6 bases from J, with 21 bases in between. CDR3 DNA: TGTGCCAGCAGCCAACGGCAGCGGGTGGTATCGGATACGCAGTATTTT. This sequence encodes CASSQRQRVVSDTQYF.

V and J are TRBV10-3 and TRBJ2-3; TRBD2 aligns across 13 bases. With 11 bases clipped from V and 4 bases from J, the junction kept 9 bases outside the gene matches. The germline V gene has CDR1 ENHRY and CDR2 SYGVKD. The CDR3 totals 15 residues. CDR3 in DNA: TGTGCCTCAGGGACTAGCGGGAATCGATCAGATACGCAGTATTTT. Translation: CASGTSGNRSDTQYF.

This chain links TRBV9 with TRBJ2-3; tentatively, D is TRBD1 (6 bases). Germline V lookup: CDR1 SGDLS, CDR2 YYNGEE. The length of the CDR3 is 14 residues. The CDR3 loop is CATAEGDRTDTQYF. CDR3 sequence (DNA): TGTGCTACCGCCGAGGGGGATCGCACAGATACGCAGTATTTT.

The chain is built from TRBV27 and TRBJ2-1; 7 bases line up with TRBD2. V lost 3 bases to trimming and J lost 1 base; unmatched junction nucleotides: 6. This CDR3 has 16 residues. Germline values: CDR1 MNHEY, CDR2 SMNVEV (reference sequence). The CDR3, as DNA: TGTGCCAGCAGTTTCGCTGGCGGGAGATCCTACAATGAGCAGTTCTTC. Protein product: CASSFAGGRSYNEQFF.